The TCR beta chain under discussion was sequenced for a study of blood T cell repertoires in COVID-19. As for the study in general: T cells, B-cell-depleted T cells, or PBMCs supplied cDNA or gDNA.

From germline, CDR1 is ENHRY and CDR2 SYGVKD. Unmatched junction bases numbered 9, after V lost 4 bases and J lost 1 base. This CDR3 is 16 amino acids long. Clones were sequenced by immunoSEQ multiplex PCR, and TCRdb holds only the in-frame ones, with some missing. The data hold roughly 80,000 clones, with under 95% observed a single time. This chain uses TRBV10-3 with TRBJ2-5; 7 bases align to TRBD1. This sequence was found in a woman aged 80 or over with active or convalescent COVID-19. What was sequenced was peripheral blood. CDR3 amino acids: CAISGGSNRGQETQYF. CDR3 DNA: TGTGCCATCAGTGGAGGTTCGAACAGGGGCCAAGAGACCCAGTACTTC.